This TCR beta chain is drawn from a study of cytomegalovirus exposure and HLA in healthy donors. Study details: Per a later analysis, the approximately 690 first-cohort and more than 100 validation repertoires shared one platform. Regarding the study as a whole: A list of roughly 180 TCR beta chains associated with cytomegalovirus was given. The CMV antigen specificity of a few CMV-associated chains was confirmed through in vitro analysis.

Measured with immunoSEQ multiplex PCR; TCRdb has only the in-frame clones, and not every one. Of 100,000 to 150,000 clones listed, under 90% are singletons. As to this clone: The target antigen is unknown.

The TCR comes from a woman aged 18-30 years in good health and CMV-seronegative. Specimen: PBMCs.

DNA of the CDR3: TGTGCCACCGCGATAGAATACAATGAGCAGTTCTTC. Translating it yields CATAIEYNEQFF. The genes are TRBV25-1 and TRBJ2-1, with D uncertain. The V gene lost 10 bases and the J gene lost 4 bases, with 11 bases spanning the gap. CDR3 length: 12 amino acids. Germline values: CDR1 MGHDK, CDR2 SYGVNS.